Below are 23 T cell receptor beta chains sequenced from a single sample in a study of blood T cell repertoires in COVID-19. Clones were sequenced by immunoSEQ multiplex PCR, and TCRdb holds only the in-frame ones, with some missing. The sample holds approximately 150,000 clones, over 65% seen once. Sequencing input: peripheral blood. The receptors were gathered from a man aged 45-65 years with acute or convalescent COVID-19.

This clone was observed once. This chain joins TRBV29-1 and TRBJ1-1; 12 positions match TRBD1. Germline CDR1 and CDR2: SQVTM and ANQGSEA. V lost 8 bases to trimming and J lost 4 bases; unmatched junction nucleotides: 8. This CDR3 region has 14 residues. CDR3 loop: CSSLGTGGGTEAFF. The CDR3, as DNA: TGCAGCTCCCTCGGGACAGGGGGCGGCACTGAAGCTTTCTTT.

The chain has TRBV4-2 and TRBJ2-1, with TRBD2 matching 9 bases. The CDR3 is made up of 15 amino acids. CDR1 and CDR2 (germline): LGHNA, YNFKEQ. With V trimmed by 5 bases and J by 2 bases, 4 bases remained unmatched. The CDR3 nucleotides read TGTGCCAGCAGCTCCGGGACTAGCCCCTACAATGAGCAGTTCTTC. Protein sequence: CASSSGTSPYNEQFF.

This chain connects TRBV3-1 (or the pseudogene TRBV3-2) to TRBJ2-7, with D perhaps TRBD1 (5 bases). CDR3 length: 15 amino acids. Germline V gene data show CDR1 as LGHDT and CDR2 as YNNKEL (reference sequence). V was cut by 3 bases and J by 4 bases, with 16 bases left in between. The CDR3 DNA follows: TGTGCCAGCAGCCATACAGGAAAGGGTAGTTACGAGCAGTACGTC. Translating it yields CASSHTGKGSYEQYV.

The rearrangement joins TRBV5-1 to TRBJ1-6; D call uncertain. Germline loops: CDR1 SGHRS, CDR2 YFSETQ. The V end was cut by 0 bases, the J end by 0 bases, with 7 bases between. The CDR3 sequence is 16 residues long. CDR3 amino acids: CASSLDGSSYNSPLHF. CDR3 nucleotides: TGCGCCAGCAGCTTGGATGGCAGCTCCTATAATTCACCCCTCCACTTT.

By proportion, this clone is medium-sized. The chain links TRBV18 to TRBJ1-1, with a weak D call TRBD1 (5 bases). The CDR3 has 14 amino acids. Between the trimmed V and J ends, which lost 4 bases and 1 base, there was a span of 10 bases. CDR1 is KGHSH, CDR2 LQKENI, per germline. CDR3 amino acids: CASSLTDSNTEAFF. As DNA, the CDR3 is TGTGCCAGCTCACTGACAGATTCGAACACTGAAGCTTTCTTT.

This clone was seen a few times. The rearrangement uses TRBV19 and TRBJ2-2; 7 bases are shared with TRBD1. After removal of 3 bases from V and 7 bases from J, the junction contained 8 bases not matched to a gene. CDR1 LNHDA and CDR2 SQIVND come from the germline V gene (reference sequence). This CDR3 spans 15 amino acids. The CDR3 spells CASSIATGTSGELFF. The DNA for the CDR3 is TGTGCCAGTAGTATTGCGACAGGGACGAGCGGGGAGCTGTTTTTT. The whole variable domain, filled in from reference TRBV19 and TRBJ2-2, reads DGGITQSPKYLFRKEGQNVTLSCEQNLNHDAMYWYRQDPGQGLRLIYYSQIVNDFQKGDIAEGYSVSREKKESFPLTVTSAQKNPTAFYLCASSIATGTSGELFFGEGSRLTVL.

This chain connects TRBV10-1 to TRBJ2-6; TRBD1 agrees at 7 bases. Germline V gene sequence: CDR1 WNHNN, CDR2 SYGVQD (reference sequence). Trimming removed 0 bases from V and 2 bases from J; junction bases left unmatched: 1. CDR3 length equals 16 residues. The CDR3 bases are TGCGCCAGCAGTGAGTCGACAGGGCCTGGGGCCAACGTCCTGACTTTC. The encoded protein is CASSESTGPGANVLTF.

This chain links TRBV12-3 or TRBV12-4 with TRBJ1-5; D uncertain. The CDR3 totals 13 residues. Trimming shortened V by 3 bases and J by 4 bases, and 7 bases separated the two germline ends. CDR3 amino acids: CASSFAGNQPQHF. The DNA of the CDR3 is TGTGCCAGCAGTTTTGCGGGAAATCAGCCCCAGCATTTT.

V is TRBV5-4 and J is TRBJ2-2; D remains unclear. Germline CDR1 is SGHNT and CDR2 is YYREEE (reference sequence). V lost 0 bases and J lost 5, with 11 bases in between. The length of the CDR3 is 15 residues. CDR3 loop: CASSLAGRATGELFF. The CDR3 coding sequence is TGTGCCAGCAGCTTGGCGGGTCGAGCTACCGGGGAGCTGTTTTTT.

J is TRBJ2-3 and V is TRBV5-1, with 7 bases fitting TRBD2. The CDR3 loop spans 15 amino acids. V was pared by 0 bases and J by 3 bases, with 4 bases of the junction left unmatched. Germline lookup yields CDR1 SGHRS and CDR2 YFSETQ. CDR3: CASSLVASGTDTQYF. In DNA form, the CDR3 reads TGCGCCAGCAGCTTGGTGGCTAGCGGAACAGATACGCAGTATTTT.

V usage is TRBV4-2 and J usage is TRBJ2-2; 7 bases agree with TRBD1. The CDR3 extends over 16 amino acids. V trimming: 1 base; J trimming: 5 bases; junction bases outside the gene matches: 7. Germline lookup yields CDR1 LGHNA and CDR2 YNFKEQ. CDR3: CASSQASGTATGELFF. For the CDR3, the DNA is TGTGCCAGCAGCCAAGCTTCCGGGACAGCTACCGGGGAGCTGTTTTTT.

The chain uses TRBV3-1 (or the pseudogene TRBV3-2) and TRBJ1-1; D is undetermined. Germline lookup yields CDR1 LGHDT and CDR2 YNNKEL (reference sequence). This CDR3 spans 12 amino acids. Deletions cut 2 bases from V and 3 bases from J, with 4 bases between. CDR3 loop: CASSQRDTEAFF. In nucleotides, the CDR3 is TGTGCCAGCAGCCAACGGGACACTGAAGCTTTCTTT.

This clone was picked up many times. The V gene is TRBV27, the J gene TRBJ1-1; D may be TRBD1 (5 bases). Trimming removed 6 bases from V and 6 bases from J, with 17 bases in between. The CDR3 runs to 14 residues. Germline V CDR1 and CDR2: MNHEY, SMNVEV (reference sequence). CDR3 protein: CASSIRGRDAEAFF. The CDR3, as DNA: TGTGCCAGCAGCATAAGGGGAAGAGACGCTGAAGCTTTCTTT.

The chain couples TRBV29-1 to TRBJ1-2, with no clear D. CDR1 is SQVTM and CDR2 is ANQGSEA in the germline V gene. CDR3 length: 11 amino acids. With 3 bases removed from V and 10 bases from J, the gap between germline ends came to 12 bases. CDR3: CSVEAEPIYTF. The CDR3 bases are TGCAGCGTTGAGGCAGAACCGATCTACACCTTC.

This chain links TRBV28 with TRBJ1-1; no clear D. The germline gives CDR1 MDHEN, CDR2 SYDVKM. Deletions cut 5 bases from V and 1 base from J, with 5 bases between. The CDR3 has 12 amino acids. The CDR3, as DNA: TGTGCCAGCAGTACTACGAACACTGAAGCTTTCTTT. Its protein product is CASSTTNTEAFF.

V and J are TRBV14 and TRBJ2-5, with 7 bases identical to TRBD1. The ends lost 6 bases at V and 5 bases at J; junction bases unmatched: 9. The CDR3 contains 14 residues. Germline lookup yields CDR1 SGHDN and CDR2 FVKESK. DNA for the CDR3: TGTGCCAGCAGAAGGAGGACAGGCGCGGAGACCCAGTACTTC. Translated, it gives CASRRRTGAETQYF.

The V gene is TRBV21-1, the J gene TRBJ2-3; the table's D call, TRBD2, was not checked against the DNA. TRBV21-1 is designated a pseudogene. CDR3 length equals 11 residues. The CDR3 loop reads CASSKEHTQYF. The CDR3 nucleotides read TGTGCCAGCAGCAAAGAGCATACGCAGTATTTT.

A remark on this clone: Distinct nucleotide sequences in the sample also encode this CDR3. The CDR3 nucleotides read TGCGCCAGCAGCTTGGCAGGGAACACTGAAGCTTTCTTT. Protein product: CASSLAGNTEAFF. The rearrangement uses TRBV5-1 and TRBJ1-1; D gene uncertain. Per the germline V gene, CDR1 is SGHRS and CDR2 is YFSETQ. Trimming removed 0 bases from V and 1 base from J, with 4 bases in between. The CDR3 has 13 residues.

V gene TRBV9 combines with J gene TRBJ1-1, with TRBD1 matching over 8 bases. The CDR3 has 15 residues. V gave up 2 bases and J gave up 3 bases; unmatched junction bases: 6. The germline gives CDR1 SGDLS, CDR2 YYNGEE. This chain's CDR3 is CASSVGQGVDTEAFF. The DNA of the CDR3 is TGTGCCAGCAGCGTCGGACAGGGAGTTGACACTGAAGCTTTCTTT. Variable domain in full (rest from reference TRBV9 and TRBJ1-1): DSGVTQTPKHLITATGQRVTLRCSPRSGDLSVYWYQQSLDQGLQFLIQYYNGEERAKGNILERFSAQQFPDLHSELNLSSLELGDSALYFCASSVGQGVDTEAFFGQGTRLTVV.

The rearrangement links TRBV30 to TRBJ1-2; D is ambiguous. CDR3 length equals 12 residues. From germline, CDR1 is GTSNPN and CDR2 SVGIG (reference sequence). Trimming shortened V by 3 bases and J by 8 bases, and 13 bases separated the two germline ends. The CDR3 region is CAWSRGSWGYTF. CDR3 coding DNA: TGTGCCTGGAGCCGGGGATCGTGGGGCTACACCTTC.

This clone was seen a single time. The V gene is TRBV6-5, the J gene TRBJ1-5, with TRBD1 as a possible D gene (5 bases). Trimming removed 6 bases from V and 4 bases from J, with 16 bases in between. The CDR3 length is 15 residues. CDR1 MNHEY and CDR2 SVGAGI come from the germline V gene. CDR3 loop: CASRPQRGGNQPQHF. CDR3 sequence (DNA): TGTGCCAGCAGGCCTCAAAGGGGTGGGAATCAGCCCCAGCATTTT.

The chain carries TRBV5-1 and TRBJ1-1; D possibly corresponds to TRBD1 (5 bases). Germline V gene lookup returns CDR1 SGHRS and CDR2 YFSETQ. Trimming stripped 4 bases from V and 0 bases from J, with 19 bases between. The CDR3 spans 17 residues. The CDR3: CASSQGAPITMNTEAFF. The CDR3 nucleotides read TGCGCCAGCAGCCAAGGGGCGCCGATTACGATGAACACTGAAGCTTTCTTT. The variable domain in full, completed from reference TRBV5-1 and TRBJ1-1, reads KAGVTQTPRYLIKTRGQQVTLSCSPISGHRSVSWYQQTPGQGLQFLFEYFSETQRNKGNFPGRFSGRQFSNSRSEMNVSTLELGDSALYLCASSQGAPITMNTEAFFGQGTRLTVV.

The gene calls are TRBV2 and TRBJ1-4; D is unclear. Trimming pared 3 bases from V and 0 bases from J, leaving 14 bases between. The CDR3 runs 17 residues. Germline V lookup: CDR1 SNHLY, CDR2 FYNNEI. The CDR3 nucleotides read TGTGCCAGCAGTGAGGAGACCGTAGGCGCAACTAATGAAAAACTGTTTTTT. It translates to CASSEETVGATNEKLFF. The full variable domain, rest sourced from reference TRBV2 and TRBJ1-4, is EPEVTQTPSHQVTQMGQEVILRCVPISNHLYFYWYRQILGQKVEFLVSFYNNEISEKSEIFDDQFSVERPDGSNFTLKIRSTKLEDSAMYFCASSEETVGATNEKLFFGSGTQLSVL.